The rows below give T cell receptor beta chains drawn from one sample of a study of naive and memory T cell subsets. TCRdb processed the UMI-ligation and nested PCR reads anew with MiXCR; each CDR3 protein has one entry. Of some 80,000 distinct CDR3 sequences in the sample, over 9% were seen once. Sequencing used naive CD8+ T cells from blood. Receptors originate from a human donor in good health. Each CDR3 is given with its conserved first and last residue. Each record gives: clone size, J gene, V gene, D gene, CDR3 DNA, CDR3 protein. D genes are given only for firm matches. Clone size is stated in some rows and not others, as once, few, many or a class when expanded.

abundance: -; j_gene: TRBJ1-5; v_gene: TRBV29-1; d_gene: TRBD1; CDR3nt: TGCAGCGCCATAGGGACAGGCGGCAATCAGCCCCAGCATTTT; CDR3aa: CSAIGTGGNQPQHF
abundance: -; j_gene: TRBJ2-2; v_gene: TRBV12-3/TRBV12-4; d_gene: -; CDR3nt: TGTGCCAGCATTGGGAACACCGGGGAGCTGTTTTTT; CDR3aa: CASIGNTGELFF
abundance: few; j_gene: TRBJ2-1; v_gene: TRBV10-2; d_gene: -; CDR3nt: TGCGCCAGCAGTGAGGGTCAGGGGGGTCATGAGCAGTTCTTC; CDR3aa: CASSEGQGGHEQFF
abundance: -; j_gene: TRBJ2-3; v_gene: TRBV12-3/TRBV12-4; d_gene: TRBD1; CDR3nt: TGTGCCAGCAGTTTGACAGGGCACACAGATACGCAGTATTTT; CDR3aa: CASSLTGHTDTQYF
abundance: few; j_gene: TRBJ2-7; v_gene: TRBV28; d_gene: -; CDR3nt: TGTGCCAGCAGTTTATCCGATACACTAGTAGAGCAGTACTTC; CDR3aa: CASSLSDTLVEQYF
abundance: many; j_gene: TRBJ2-5; v_gene: TRBV10-1; d_gene: -; CDR3nt: TGCGCCAGCAGCTCCGATTCACAGAAGACCCAGTACTTC; CDR3aa: CASSSDSQKTQYF
abundance: -; j_gene: TRBJ2-1; v_gene: TRBV6-2/TRBV6-3; d_gene: -; CDR3nt: TGTGCCAGCAGTTCGCCGGGACATAGGAGTGAGCAGTTCTTC; CDR3aa: CASSSPGHRSEQFF
abundance: -; j_gene: TRBJ2-1; v_gene: TRBV28; d_gene: TRBD2; CDR3nt: TGTGCCAGCACCCAGGCGGTTAGCGGGAGAGGTAATGAGCAGTTCTTC; CDR3aa: CASTQAVSGRGNEQFF
abundance: -; j_gene: TRBJ2-7; v_gene: TRBV29-1; d_gene: -; CDR3nt: TGCAGCGCCGGAGAAGTGACCTACGAGCAGTACTTC; CDR3aa: CSAGEVTYEQYF
abundance: -; j_gene: TRBJ2-7; v_gene: TRBV20-1; d_gene: -; CDR3nt: TGCAGTGCCTGCAGCGAGGGCGACTACGAGCAGTACTTC; CDR3aa: CSACSEGDYEQYF
abundance: few; j_gene: TRBJ1-1; v_gene: TRBV27; d_gene: TRBD1; CDR3nt: TGTGCCAGCAGTGCCAGGACAGGGAGGTACACTGAAGCTTTCTTT; CDR3aa: CASSARTGRYTEAFF
abundance: -; j_gene: TRBJ2-1; v_gene: TRBV29-1; d_gene: TRBD2; CDR3nt: TGCAGCGCCGTAGGACTAGCGAGCAATGAGCAGTTCTTC; CDR3aa: CSAVGLASNEQFF
abundance: -; j_gene: TRBJ2-7; v_gene: TRBV19; d_gene: -; CDR3nt: TGTGCCAGTAGTCCGACAACCCGGATGGGAGACGAGCAGTACTTC; CDR3aa: CASSPTTRMGDEQYF
abundance: few; j_gene: TRBJ2-1; v_gene: TRBV27; d_gene: TRBD2; CDR3nt: TGTGCCAGCAGTCCCCTAGCGGGGGCCTACAATGAGCAGTTCTTC; CDR3aa: CASSPLAGAYNEQFF
abundance: -; j_gene: TRBJ2-3; v_gene: TRBV29-1; d_gene: -; CDR3nt: TGCAGCGTTGATGATGACAGGTTCACAGATACGCAGTATTTT; CDR3aa: CSVDDDRFTDTQYF
abundance: many; j_gene: TRBJ2-3; v_gene: TRBV23-1; d_gene: TRBD1; CDR3nt: TGCGCCACCCTGCAATCAGGGGGCGAAGAAGATACGCAGTATTTT; CDR3aa: CATLQSGGEEDTQYF
abundance: many; j_gene: TRBJ2-7; v_gene: TRBV20-1; d_gene: TRBD2; CDR3nt: TGCAGTGCTAGAGATCCCTACACTAGCGGGAGTATCTACGAGCAGTACTTC; CDR3aa: CSARDPYTSGSIYEQYF
abundance: -; j_gene: TRBJ1-1; v_gene: TRBV12-3/TRBV12-4; d_gene: -; CDR3nt: TGTGCCAGCAGTTTGGGCTCACAGGGGAACACTGAAGCTTTCTTT; CDR3aa: CASSLGSQGNTEAFF
abundance: -; j_gene: TRBJ1-2; v_gene: TRBV20-1; d_gene: -; CDR3nt: TGCAGTGCTAGAGTTAGCTATGGCTACACCTTC; CDR3aa: CSARVSYGYTF
abundance: -; j_gene: TRBJ1-5; v_gene: TRBV6-1; d_gene: TRBD1; CDR3nt: TGTGCCAGCAGTGAAAAGCGGCAGGGGGTTAATAGCAATCAGCCCCAGCATTTT; CDR3aa: CASSEKRQGVNSNQPQHF
abundance: few; j_gene: TRBJ2-5; v_gene: TRBV12-3/TRBV12-4; d_gene: -; CDR3nt: TGTGCCAGTAGCGGAGGGGAGCAAGAGACCCAGTACTTC; CDR3aa: CASSGGEQETQYF
abundance: -; j_gene: TRBJ1-2; v_gene: TRBV9; d_gene: -; CDR3nt: TGTGCCAGCAGCCACAACCACGGGTTGAATGTAACCTTGAATGGCTACACCTTC; CDR3aa: CASSHNHGLNVTLNGYTF
abundance: many; j_gene: TRBJ2-1; v_gene: TRBV30; d_gene: -; CDR3nt: TGTGCCTGGTCCGAATCGGGAGTGAGCCATGAGCAGTTCTTC; CDR3aa: CAWSESGVSHEQFF
abundance: few; j_gene: TRBJ2-1; v_gene: TRBV2; d_gene: TRBD2; CDR3nt: TGTGCCAGCAGTGACACTAGCGGTAACAATGAGCAGTTCTTC; CDR3aa: CASSDTSGNNEQFF
abundance: many; j_gene: TRBJ2-7; v_gene: TRBV7-9; d_gene: TRBD2; CDR3nt: TGTGCCAGCAGCTCGGGACTAGCGGGAGCCCCCTCCTACGAGCAGTACTTC; CDR3aa: CASSSGLAGAPSYEQYF
abundance: few; j_gene: TRBJ1-5; v_gene: TRBV2; d_gene: TRBD1; CDR3nt: TGTGCCAGCAGGGAGGGACAGGGTAGCCAGCCCCAGCATTTT; CDR3aa: CASREGQGSQPQHF
abundance: -; j_gene: TRBJ2-1; v_gene: TRBV2; d_gene: -; CDR3nt: TGTGCCAGCAGGGAGGACTGGGATGAGCAGTTCTTC; CDR3aa: CASREDWDEQFF
abundance: many; j_gene: TRBJ2-2; v_gene: TRBV29-1; d_gene: -; CDR3nt: TGCAGCGTTGAACAGGGGACGGGTACCGGGGAGCTGTTTTTT; CDR3aa: CSVEQGTGTGELFF
abundance: few; j_gene: TRBJ2-3; v_gene: TRBV6-2/TRBV6-3; d_gene: -; CDR3nt: TGTGCCAGCAGTTACATACCGGATACGCAGTATTTT; CDR3aa: CASSYIPDTQYF
abundance: -; j_gene: TRBJ2-3; v_gene: TRBV2; d_gene: TRBD2; CDR3nt: TGTGCCAGCAAAGAGCCTAGCGGGAGTAGGGTGGATACGCAGTATTTT; CDR3aa: CASKEPSGSRVDTQYF
abundance: many; j_gene: TRBJ2-7; v_gene: TRBV28; d_gene: -; CDR3nt: TGTGCCAGCATTTTGATGACAGGTAGCTCCTACGAGCAGTACTTC; CDR3aa: CASILMTGSSYEQYF
abundance: few; j_gene: TRBJ2-1; v_gene: TRBV9; d_gene: TRBD2; CDR3nt: TGTGCCAGCAGCGTAGGGGCTAGCGGGAGCTTCGATGAGCAGTTCTTC; CDR3aa: CASSVGASGSFDEQFF
abundance: few; j_gene: TRBJ2-1; v_gene: TRBV12-3/TRBV12-4; d_gene: TRBD2; CDR3nt: TGTGCCAGCAACTTAGCGGGAGTTAGTAATGAGCAGTTCTTC; CDR3aa: CASNLAGVSNEQFF
abundance: few; j_gene: TRBJ1-2; v_gene: TRBV11-2; d_gene: -; CDR3nt: TGTGCCAGCGCTGGACATACAGTAGATGGCTACACCTTC; CDR3aa: CASAGHTVDGYTF
abundance: -; j_gene: TRBJ1-4; v_gene: TRBV28; d_gene: -; CDR3nt: TGTGCCAGCAGGCTGACAGGATATGAAAAACTGTTTTTT; CDR3aa: CASRLTGYEKLFF
abundance: many; j_gene: TRBJ2-7; v_gene: TRBV6-5; d_gene: TRBD2; CDR3nt: TGTGCCAGCAGTTACGGCGGGAGGTACGAGCAGTACTTC; CDR3aa: CASSYGGRYEQYF
abundance: few; j_gene: TRBJ1-5; v_gene: TRBV20-1; d_gene: TRBD1; CDR3nt: TGCAGTGCTAGGACAGGGGAACAGCCCCAGCATTTT; CDR3aa: CSARTGEQPQHF
abundance: few; j_gene: TRBJ2-7; v_gene: TRBV5-1; d_gene: TRBD2; CDR3nt: TGCGCCAGCAGCTTGACGCGTAGACTAGCGGGAGGATTGGAGTCCGAGCAGTACTTC; CDR3aa: CASSLTRRLAGGLESEQYF
abundance: -; j_gene: TRBJ2-7; v_gene: TRBV12-3/TRBV12-4; d_gene: TRBD1; CDR3nt: TGTGCCAGCAGCTACTACCTCGGGACAGGCAGAGAGCAGTACTTC; CDR3aa: CASSYYLGTGREQYF
abundance: few; j_gene: TRBJ2-1; v_gene: TRBV7-6; d_gene: TRBD2; CDR3nt: TGTGCCAGCAGCTCCGGGACTAGTCACAATGAGCAGTTCTTC; CDR3aa: CASSSGTSHNEQFF
abundance: -; j_gene: TRBJ2-7; v_gene: TRBV7-6; d_gene: TRBD2; CDR3nt: TGTGCCAGCAGCTTTATAAAACCGGGACTAGCGGGAGCAATCTCCGAGCAGTACTTC; CDR3aa: CASSFIKPGLAGAISEQYF
abundance: -; j_gene: TRBJ1-2; v_gene: TRBV6-5; d_gene: -; CDR3nt: TGTGCCAGCAGTATCTCCGGGACGTATGGCTACACCTTC; CDR3aa: CASSISGTYGYTF
abundance: -; j_gene: TRBJ1-6; v_gene: TRBV12-3/TRBV12-4; d_gene: -; CDR3nt: TGTGCCAGCAGTTTAAGTTGGGACATCTATAATTCACCCCTCCACTTT; CDR3aa: CASSLSWDIYNSPLHF
abundance: few; j_gene: TRBJ2-3; v_gene: TRBV11-2; d_gene: TRBD2; CDR3nt: TGTGCCAGCAGATGGGGACTAGCGGGCGCCGGGGATACGCAGTATTTT; CDR3aa: CASRWGLAGAGDTQYF
abundance: -; j_gene: TRBJ2-7; v_gene: TRBV3-1; d_gene: TRBD2; CDR3nt: TGTGCCAGCAGCCCCCGGACTAGCGGGAGGGGAAACGAGCAGTACTTC; CDR3aa: CASSPRTSGRGNEQYF
abundance: -; j_gene: TRBJ2-2; v_gene: TRBV7-9; d_gene: TRBD2; CDR3nt: TGTGCCAGCAGCTCCCCCCTAGCGGGAGGAAGAACCGGGGAGCTGTTTTTT; CDR3aa: CASSSPLAGGRTGELFF
abundance: -; j_gene: TRBJ1-1; v_gene: TRBV30; d_gene: -; CDR3nt: TGTGCCTGGAGTTTAGTCGGAATGGAGGCTTTCTTT; CDR3aa: CAWSLVGMEAFF
abundance: few; j_gene: TRBJ1-3; v_gene: TRBV30; d_gene: TRBD1; CDR3nt: TGTGCCTGGAGTGCCGGGACAGGGGAATGGGCCATATATTTT; CDR3aa: CAWSAGTGEWAIYF
abundance: -; j_gene: TRBJ2-3; v_gene: TRBV6-2/TRBV6-3; d_gene: TRBD2; CDR3nt: TGTGCCAGTGGACTAGCGGGAGTTCGAGATACGCAGTATTTT; CDR3aa: CASGLAGVRDTQYF
abundance: -; j_gene: TRBJ1-1; v_gene: TRBV5-6; d_gene: -; CDR3nt: TGTGCCAGCAGCTTGAAGTTACGACAGGAGGAAGCTTTCTTT; CDR3aa: CASSLKLRQEEAFF
abundance: -; j_gene: TRBJ2-1; v_gene: TRBV7-9; d_gene: -; CDR3nt: TGTGCCAGCAGCCCCGTCCTTCGGGACAATGAGCAGTTCTTC; CDR3aa: CASSPVLRDNEQFF